This TCR beta chain originates from a study of shared clonotypes between healthy human individuals. Study conclusions and caveats: Non-shared clonotypes had lower generation probabilities than clonotypes shared by all four sorted-subset donors.

Caucasian adults residing in Nashville, Tennessee made up all the donors. Profiling relied on immunoSEQ multiplex PCR, and the TCRdb table lists in-frame clones only, not all of them. This sample carries around 1 million clones, approximately 76% of them seen once, and the ten largest clones take about 1.5%. The germline V gene has CDR1 KGHSH and CDR2 LQKENI. The CDR3 is 16 amino acids. The ends were cut back, 3 bases at V and 1 base at J, with 12 bases in the middle. In regard to this clone: Its specificity is unknown.

What was sequenced was memory CD4+ T cells sorted from blood. Documented subset: CD45RA-negative fraction. The rearrangement uses TRBV18 and TRBJ1-4; tentative D call: TRBD1 (6 bases). The receptor was derived from a man younger than 30 in good health. The CDR3 here is CASSPRTAGTNEKLFF. Written as DNA, the CDR3 is TGTGCCAGCTCACCGCGGACAGCTGGAACTAATGAAAAACTGTTTTTT.